This T cell receptor (beta chain) was obtained from a study of cytomegalovirus exposure and HLA in healthy donors. V was shortened by 1 base and J by 1 base, with 5 bases between the two germline ends. The CDR3 is 13 residues long. The germline gives CDR1 SGDLS, CDR2 YYNGEE. The PCR employed 60 Vbeta primers together with 13 Jbeta primers. Profiling relied on immunoSEQ multiplex PCR, and the TCRdb table lists in-frame clones only, not all of them. The sample lists roughly 200,000 clones, around 81% occurring once. This clone was recorded once. The chain combines TRBV9 with TRBJ1-1; D uncertain. This clonotype was sampled from a man between 25 and 39 years old in good health and CMV-seronegative. Material for sequencing was PBMCs. As DNA, the CDR3 is TGTGCCAGCAGCGTATCAGGGAACACTGAAGCTTTCTTT. This translates into CASSVSGNTEAFF.